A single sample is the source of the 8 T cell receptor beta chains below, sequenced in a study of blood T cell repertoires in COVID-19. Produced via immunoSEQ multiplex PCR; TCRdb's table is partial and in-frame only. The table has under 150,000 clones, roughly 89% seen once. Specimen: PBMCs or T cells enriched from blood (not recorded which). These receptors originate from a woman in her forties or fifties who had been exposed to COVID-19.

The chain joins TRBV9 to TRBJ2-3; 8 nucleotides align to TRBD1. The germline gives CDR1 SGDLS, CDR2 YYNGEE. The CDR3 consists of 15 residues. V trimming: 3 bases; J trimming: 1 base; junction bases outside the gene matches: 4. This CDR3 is CASSARQGRTDTQYF. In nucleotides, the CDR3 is TGTGCCAGCAGCGCACGACAGGGGCGCACAGATACGCAGTATTTT.

CDR3 bases: TGTGCCAGCAGTTATGACAGATACCAGCCCCAGCATTTT. It codes for CASSYDRYQPQHF. The chain couples TRBV7-2 to TRBJ1-5, with D tentatively TRBD1 (5 bases). Trimming shortened V by 6 bases and J by 7 bases, and 13 bases separated the two germline ends. This CDR3 contains 13 residues. Germline CDR1 and CDR2: SGHTA and FQGNSA.

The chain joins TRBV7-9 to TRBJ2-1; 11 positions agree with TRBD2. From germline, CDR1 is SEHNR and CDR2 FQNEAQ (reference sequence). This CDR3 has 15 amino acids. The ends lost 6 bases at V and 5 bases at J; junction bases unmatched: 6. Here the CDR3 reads CASRKLAGDHNEQFF. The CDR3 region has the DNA TGTGCCAGCAGGAAACTAGCGGGAGACCACAATGAGCAGTTCTTC.

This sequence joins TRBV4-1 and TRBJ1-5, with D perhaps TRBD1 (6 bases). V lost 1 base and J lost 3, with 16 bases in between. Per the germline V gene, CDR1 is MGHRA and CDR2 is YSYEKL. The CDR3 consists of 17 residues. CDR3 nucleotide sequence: TGCGCCAGCAGCCAAGGGAGCCAGGGGCTGTCCAATCAGCCCCAGCATTTT. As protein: CASSQGSQGLSNQPQHF.

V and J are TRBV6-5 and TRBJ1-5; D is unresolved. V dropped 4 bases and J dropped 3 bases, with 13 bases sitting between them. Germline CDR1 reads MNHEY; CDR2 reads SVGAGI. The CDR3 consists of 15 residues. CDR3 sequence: CASSSERRPNQPQHF. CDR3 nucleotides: TGTGCCAGCAGTTCAGAGCGGCGGCCCAATCAGCCCCAGCATTTT.

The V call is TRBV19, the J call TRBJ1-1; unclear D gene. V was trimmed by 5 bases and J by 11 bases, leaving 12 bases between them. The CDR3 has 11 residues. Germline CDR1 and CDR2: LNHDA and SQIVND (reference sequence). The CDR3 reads CASSLPDSAFF. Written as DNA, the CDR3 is TGTGCCAGTAGTTTGCCGGACTCGGCTTTCTTT.

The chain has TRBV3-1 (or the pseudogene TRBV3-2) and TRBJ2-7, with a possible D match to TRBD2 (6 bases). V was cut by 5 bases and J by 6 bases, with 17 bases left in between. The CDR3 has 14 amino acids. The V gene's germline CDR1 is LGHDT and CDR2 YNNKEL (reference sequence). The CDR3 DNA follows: TGTGCCAGCAGCGAGGGACTGATGCTTAGCGAGCAGTACTTC. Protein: CASSEGLMLSEQYF.

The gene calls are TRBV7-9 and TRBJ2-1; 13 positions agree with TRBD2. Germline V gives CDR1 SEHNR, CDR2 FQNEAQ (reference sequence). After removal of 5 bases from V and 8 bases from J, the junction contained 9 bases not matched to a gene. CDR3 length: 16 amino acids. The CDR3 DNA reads TGTGCCAGCAGCCCCGGGACTAGCGGGATGGGTGATGAGCAGTTCTTC. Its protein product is CASSPGTSGMGDEQFF.